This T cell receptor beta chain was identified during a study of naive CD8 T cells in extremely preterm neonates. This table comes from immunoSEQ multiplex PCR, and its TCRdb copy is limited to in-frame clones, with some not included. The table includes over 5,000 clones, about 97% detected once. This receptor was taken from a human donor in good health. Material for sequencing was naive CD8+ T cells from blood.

CDR3 sequence (DNA): TGTGCCAGCGGACCAGGGTTGGGTCAGCCCCAGCATTTT. It yields the protein CASGPGLGQPQHF. V usage is TRBV5-5 and J usage is TRBJ1-5; a possible D gene is TRBD1 (5 bases). From germline, CDR1 is SGHKS and CDR2 YYEKEE (reference sequence). Trimming pared 7 bases from V and 6 bases from J, leaving 14 bases between. The CDR3 is made up of 13 amino acids.